This is a list of T cell receptor beta chains from one sample in a study of control samples from healthy donors and cancer patients. Clones were sequenced by immunoSEQ multiplex PCR, and TCRdb holds only the in-frame ones, with some missing. The sample has about 160,000 clones, around 93% seen once. Specimen: blood. All receptors come from a woman in her sixties in good health. Each CDR3 is given with its conserved first and last residue. Fields, in order: D gene, clone size, V gene, J gene, CDR3 length, CDR3 DNA, CDR3 protein. The D gene is left open where the match is weak. Clone size is shown for a subset of rows, as once, few, many or a class of expanded clone.

-	-	TRBV12-3/TRBV12-4	TRBJ1-2	13	TGTGCCAGCAGTTTATTGCAGCTCTATGGCTACACCTTC	CASSLLQLYGYTF
TRBD2	-	TRBV10-2	TRBJ2-1	17	TGCGCCAGCAGTGAGTCCTTCGGACTAGCGGGGGTGGATGAGCAGTTCTTC	CASSESFGLAGVDEQFF
-	once	TRBV18	TRBJ2-3	15	TGTGCCAGCTCACCATTGGGGGGCTCTGGAGATACGCAGTATTTT	CASSPLGGSGDTQYF
-	-	TRBV4-3	TRBJ2-6	14	TGCGCCAGCAGCCAAGACTCTGGGGCCAACGTCCTGACTTTC	CASSQDSGANVLTF
TRBD1	-	TRBV7-6	TRBJ2-2	17	TGTGCCAGCAGCTCCCAAATCCTACAGGGGATTGCCGGGGAGCTGTTTTTT	CASSSQILQGIAGELFF
TRBD1	-	TRBV2	TRBJ1-1	15	TGTGCCAGCAGGATTGGGACAGGGGGTTACACTGAAGCTTTCTTT	CASRIGTGGYTEAFF
-	-	TRBV12-2	TRBJ1-1	17	TGTGCAAGTCGCGCCATCAAAAGGGGACAGAGGAACACTGAAGCTTTCTTT	CASRAIKRGQRNTEAFF
-	-	TRBV6-5	TRBJ1-6	14	TGTGCCAGCAGTTACTGGTTAGAAAATTCACCCCTCCACTTT	CASSYWLENSPLHF
-	-	TRBV6-5	TRBJ2-5	13	TGTGCCAGCAGCTACTCCCCGCGGGAGACCCAGTACTTC	CASSYSPRETQYF
-	-	TRBV5-6	TRBJ2-2	13	TGTGCCAGCAGCTTGTCAGACACCGGGGAGCTGTTTTTT	CASSLSDTGELFF
TRBD1	-	TRBV5-4	TRBJ2-5	13	TGTGCCAGCAGCTGGGACAGGGGAGAGACCCAGTACTTC	CASSWDRGETQYF
-	once	TRBV6-5	TRBJ1-5	15	TGTGCCAGCAGTTACTCGTGGGGGAAAAATCAGCCCCAGCATTTT	CASSYSWGKNQPQHF
-	-	TRBV2	TRBJ2-1	12	TGTGCCAGCCAAAGGGTAAGCAATGAGCAGTTCTTC	CASQRVSNEQFF
TRBD1	-	TRBV3-1/TRBV3-2	TRBJ1-1	14	TGTGCCAGCAGCTTCGGACAGGGAGCCACTGAAGCTTTCTTT	CASSFGQGATEAFF
-	once	TRBV6-5	TRBJ2-1	14	TGTGCCAGCCGGGTCCGTAGCTCCTACAATGAGCAGTTCTTC	CASRVRSSYNEQFF
-	-	TRBV2	TRBJ2-7	13	TGTGCCATTGTCTTGGCCAGGGGCTCGGGTCTGTACTTC	CAIVLARGSGLYF
-	-	TRBV14	TRBJ2-2	19	TGTGCCAGCAGCCAAGGGAGAAGACAGCAAAATTGGCACACCGGGGAGCTGTTTTTT	CASSQGRRQQNWHTGELFF
-	-	TRBV5-1	TRBJ1-5	16	TGCGCCAGCAGCTCCGGGGGGCGCGGGAGCAATCAGCCCCAGCATTTT	CASSSGGRGSNQPQHF
-	-	TRBV12-3/TRBV12-4	TRBJ1-2	13	-	CASSFLETRGYTF
-	-	TRBV5-4	TRBJ2-7	16	TGTGCCAGCAGATCTGGGTCGGGGGAAATCTCCTACGAGCAGTACTTC	CASRSGSGEISYEQYF
-	-	TRBV6-2/TRBV6-3	TRBJ1-1	15	TGTGCCAGCAGTTTTCCTGGTGGGGGGAGGACTGAAGCTTTCTTT	CASSFPGGGRTEAFF
-	-	TRBV28	TRBJ2-1	14	TGTGCCAGCAGTTCCCCCACTGGTTTCGATGAGCAGTTCTTC	CASSSPTGFDEQFF
TRBD2	-	TRBV7-2	TRBJ2-3	15	TGTGCCAGCAGCTCCGGACTAGCGTTAACAGATACGCAGTATTTT	CASSSGLALTDTQYF
TRBD1	-	TRBV27	TRBJ1-6	15	TGTGCCAGCAGTGGAATGGACAGGGCTAATTCACCCCTCCACTTT	CASSGMDRANSPLHF
TRBD1	-	TRBV7-2	TRBJ2-2	16	TGTGCCAGCAGCTATTACAGGGGCTTATCCACCGGGGAGCTGTTTTTT	CASSYYRGLSTGELFF
-	-	TRBV4-3	TRBJ1-2	16	TGCGCCAGCAGCCCCGAAGGCAGGGTGGGTTTCTATGGCTACACCTTC	CASSPEGRVGFYGYTF
TRBD2	-	TRBV30	TRBJ2-1	14	TGTGCCTGGAGCCCGGGACTAGCGGTCAATGAGCAGTTCTTC	CAWSPGLAVNEQFF
TRBD1	-	TRBV7-2	TRBJ1-2	15	TGTGCCAGCAGCCCGGGACAGGGGGTGGGCTATGGCTACACCTTC	CASSPGQGVGYGYTF
TRBD2	-	TRBV5-1	TRBJ2-3	17	TGCGCCAGCAGCTTGCCGACTAGCGGGGGGACCACAGATACGCAGTATTTT	CASSLPTSGGTTDTQYF
-	-	TRBV7-2	TRBJ1-2	15	TGTGCCAGCAGTTTTACAGGGACCACTAACTATGGCTACACCTTC	CASSFTGTTNYGYTF
TRBD1	-	TRBV18	TRBJ2-7	13	TGTGCCAGCTCACCCCGGGACAGGGGCGAGCAGTACTTC	CASSPRDRGEQYF
-	-	TRBV19	TRBJ1-2	13	TGTGCCAGTACCGGGGGGTTCCCCTATGGCTACACCTTC	CASTGGFPYGYTF
-	-	TRBV5-6	TRBJ2-3	12	TGTGCCAGCAGCTTGGGATCGGATACGCAGTATTTT	CASSLGSDTQYF
-	-	TRBV5-4	TRBJ2-6	15	TGTGCCAGCAGCTTGCGAGGGACTGGGGCCAACGTCCTGACTTTC	CASSLRGTGANVLTF
-	-	TRBV5-6	TRBJ1-4	14	TGTGCCAGCAGCTCCAGGGTCTTTCATGAAAAACTGTTTTTT	CASSSRVFHEKLFF
-	-	TRBV15	TRBJ2-7	13	TGTGCCACCAGCATAACACCTACCTACGAGCAGTACTTC	CATSITPTYEQYF
-	-	TRBV3-1/TRBV3-2	TRBJ2-2	15	TGTGCCAGCAGCCAAGATCAACTAAACTACGGGGAGCTGTTTTTT	CASSQDQLNYGELFF
-	-	TRBV12-3/TRBV12-4	TRBJ2-5	11	TGTGCCAGCAGGATAGCTGAGACCCAGTACTTC	CASRIAETQYF
-	-	TRBV18	TRBJ1-3	15	TGTGCCAGCTCACCACGGGACGCCTCTGGAAACACCATATATTTT	CASSPRDASGNTIYF
-	-	TRBV20-1	TRBJ2-1	11	TGCAGTGCTAGAAACTTGGATGAGCAGTTCTTC	CSARNLDEQFF
TRBD2	-	TRBV7-2	TRBJ2-7	13	TGTGCCACCACTAGCGGGGGAACCTACGAGCAGTACTTC	CATTSGGTYEQYF
-	-	TRBV3-1/TRBV3-2	TRBJ1-3	17	TGTGCCAGCAGCCAAGTAAAGGGTGGGGCAGGCGCAAGCACCATATATTTT	CASSQVKGGAGASTIYF
-	-	TRBV3-1/TRBV3-2	TRBJ1-1	13	TGTGCCAGCAGCCAAGGGCGCTACACTGAAGCTTTCTTT	CASSQGRYTEAFF
-	-	TRBV5-8	TRBJ2-1	15	TGTGCCAGCAGCCCAGTCGGACTATCCTACAATGAGCAGTTCTTC	CASSPVGLSYNEQFF
-	-	TRBV24-1	TRBJ2-3	12	TGTGCCACCAGCGTGAGCGTAGATACGCAGTATTTT	CATSVSVDTQYF